This T cell receptor (beta chain) was captured in a study of cytomegalovirus exposure and HLA in healthy donors. Study results and limitations: Cytomegalovirus status was reportedly diagnosed by the classifier with high sensitivity and specificity. In an earlier analysis, productive rearrangement rates for most beta V segments clustered near 87% or 30%. Some public TCRs appeared in many individuals, while most sequences were rare. Later on, an analysis showed TCR association rates differing by HLA locus, with DRB1 the most and HLA-C the fewest.

The PCR had 60 Vbeta and 13 Jbeta primers. Measured with immunoSEQ multiplex PCR; TCRdb has only the in-frame clones, and not every one. The data contain about 140,000 clones, 70% to 85% of them singletons. Regarding this clone: Its antigen remains unknown.

The ends were cut back, 0 bases at V and 14 bases at J, with 20 bases in the middle. Germline CDR1 reads LNHNV; CDR2 reads YYDKDF (reference sequence). This CDR3 comprises 15 residues. The chain recombines TRBV15 with TRBJ2-1; a weak D match, TRBD2 (6 bases). The clonotype comes from a middle-aged woman in good health and CMV-seronegative. The specimen was PBMCs. CDR3 loop: CATSRDLAGTRREFF. The CDR3 bases are TGTGCCACCAGCAGAGACCTGGCAGGGACTCGACGAGAGTTCTTC.